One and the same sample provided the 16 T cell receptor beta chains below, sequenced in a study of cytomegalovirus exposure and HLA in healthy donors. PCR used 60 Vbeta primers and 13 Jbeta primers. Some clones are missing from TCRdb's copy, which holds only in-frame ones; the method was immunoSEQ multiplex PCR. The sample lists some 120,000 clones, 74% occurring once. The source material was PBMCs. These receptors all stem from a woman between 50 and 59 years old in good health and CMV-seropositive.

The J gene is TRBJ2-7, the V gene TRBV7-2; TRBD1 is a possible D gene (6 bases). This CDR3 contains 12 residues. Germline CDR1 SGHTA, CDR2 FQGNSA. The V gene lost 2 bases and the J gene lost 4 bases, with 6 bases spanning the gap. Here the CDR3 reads CASSLQGYEQYF. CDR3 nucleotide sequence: TGTGCCAGCAGCTTACAGGGGTACGAGCAGTACTTC.

CDR3: CASSPVDQETQYF. CDR3 coding DNA: TGCGCCAGCAGCCCGGTGGACCAAGAGACCCAGTACTTC. The chain recombines TRBV5-1 with TRBJ2-5; D not resolved. Germline V gene sequence: CDR1 SGHRS, CDR2 YFSETQ. The CDR3 is 13 residues long. V was shortened by 4 bases and J by 0 bases, with 7 bases between the two germline ends.

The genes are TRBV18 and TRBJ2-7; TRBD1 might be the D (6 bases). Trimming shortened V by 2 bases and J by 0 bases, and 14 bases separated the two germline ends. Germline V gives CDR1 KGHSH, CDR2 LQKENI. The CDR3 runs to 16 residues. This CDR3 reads CASSPVDRRSSYEQYF. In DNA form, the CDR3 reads TGTGCCAGCTCACCAGTCGACAGGAGGAGCTCCTACGAGCAGTACTTC. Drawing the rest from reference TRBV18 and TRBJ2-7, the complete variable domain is NAGVMQNPRHLVRRRGQEARLRCSPMKGHSHVYWYRQLPEEGLKFMVYLQKENIIDESGMPKERFSAEFPKEGPSILRIQQVVRGDSAAYFCASSPVDRRSSYEQYFGPGTRLTVT.

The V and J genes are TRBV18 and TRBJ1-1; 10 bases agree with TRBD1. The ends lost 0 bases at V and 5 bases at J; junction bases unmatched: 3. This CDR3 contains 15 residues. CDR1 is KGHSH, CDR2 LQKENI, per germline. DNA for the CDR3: TGTGCCAGCTCACCACCCGGACAGGGGGGGACTGAAGCTTTCTTT. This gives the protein CASSPPGQGGTEAFF.

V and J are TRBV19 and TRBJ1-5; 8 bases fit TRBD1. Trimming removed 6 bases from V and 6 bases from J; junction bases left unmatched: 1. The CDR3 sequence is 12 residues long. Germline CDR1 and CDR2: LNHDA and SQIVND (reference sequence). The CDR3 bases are TGTGCCAGTAGCGGACAGGGTCAGCCCCAGCATTTT. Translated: CASSGQGQPQHF.

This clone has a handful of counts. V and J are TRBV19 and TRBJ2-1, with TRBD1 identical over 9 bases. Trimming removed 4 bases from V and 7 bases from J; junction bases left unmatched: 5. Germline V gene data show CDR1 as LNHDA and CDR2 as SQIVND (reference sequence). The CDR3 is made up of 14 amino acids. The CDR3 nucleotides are TGTGCCAGTAGTAGGGGACAGGGTAAGAATGAGCAGTTCTTC. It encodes CASSRGQGKNEQFF.

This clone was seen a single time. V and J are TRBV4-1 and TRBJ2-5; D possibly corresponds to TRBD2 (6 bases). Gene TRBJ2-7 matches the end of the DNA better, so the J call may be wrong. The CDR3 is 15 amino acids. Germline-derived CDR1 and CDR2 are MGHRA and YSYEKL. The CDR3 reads CASSQAPSAYYEQYF. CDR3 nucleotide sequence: TGCGCCAGCAGCCAAGCGCCTAGCGCATACTACGAGCAGTACTTC.

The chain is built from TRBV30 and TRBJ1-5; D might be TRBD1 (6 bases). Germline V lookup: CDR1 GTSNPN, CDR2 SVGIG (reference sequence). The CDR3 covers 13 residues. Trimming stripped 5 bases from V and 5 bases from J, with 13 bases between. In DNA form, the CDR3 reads TGTGCCTGGGCCGGCAGGGGCGATCAGCCCCAGCATTTT. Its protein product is CAWAGRGDQPQHF.

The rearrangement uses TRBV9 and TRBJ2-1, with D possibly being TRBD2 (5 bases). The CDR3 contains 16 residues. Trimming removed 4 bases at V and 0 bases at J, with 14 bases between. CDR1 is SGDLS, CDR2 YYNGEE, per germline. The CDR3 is CASSPQRSSSYNEQFF. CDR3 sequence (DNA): TGTGCCAGCAGCCCCCAGCGGAGTAGCTCCTACAATGAGCAGTTCTTC.

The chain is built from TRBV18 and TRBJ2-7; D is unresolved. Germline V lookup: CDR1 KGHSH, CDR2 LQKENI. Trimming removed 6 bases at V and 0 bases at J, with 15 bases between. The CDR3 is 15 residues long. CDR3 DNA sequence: TGTGCCAGCTCCTCGGTTGCGTGGAGCTCCTACGAGCAGTACTTC. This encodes CASSSVAWSSYEQYF.

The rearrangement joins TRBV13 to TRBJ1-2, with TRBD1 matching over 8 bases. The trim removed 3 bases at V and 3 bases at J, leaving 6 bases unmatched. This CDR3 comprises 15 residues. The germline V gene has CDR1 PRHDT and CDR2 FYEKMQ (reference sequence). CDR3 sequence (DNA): TGTGCCAGCAGCTTCTGGACAGGGAGAGACTATGGCTACACCTTC. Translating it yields CASSFWTGRDYGYTF.

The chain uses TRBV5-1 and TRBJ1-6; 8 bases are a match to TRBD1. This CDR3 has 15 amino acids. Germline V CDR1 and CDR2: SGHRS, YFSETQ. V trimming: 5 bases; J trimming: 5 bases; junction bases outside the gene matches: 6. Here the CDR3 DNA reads TGCGCCAGCAGTCCGACGACAGGGGATAATTCACCCCTCCACTTT. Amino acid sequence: CASSPTTGDNSPLHF.

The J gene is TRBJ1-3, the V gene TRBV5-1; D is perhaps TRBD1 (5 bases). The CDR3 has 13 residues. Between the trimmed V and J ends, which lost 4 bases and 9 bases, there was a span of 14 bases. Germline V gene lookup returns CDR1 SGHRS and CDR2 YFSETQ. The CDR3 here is CASSIEAGGTIYF. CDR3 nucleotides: TGCGCCAGCAGCATCGAGGCGGGGGGCACCATATATTTT.

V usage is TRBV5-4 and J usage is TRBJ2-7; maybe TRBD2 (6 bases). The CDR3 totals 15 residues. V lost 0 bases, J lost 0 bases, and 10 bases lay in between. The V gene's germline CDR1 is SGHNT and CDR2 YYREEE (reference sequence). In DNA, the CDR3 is TGTGCCAGCAGCTTGGACGCGGGAAGCTCCTACGAGCAGTACTTC. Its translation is CASSLDAGSSYEQYF.

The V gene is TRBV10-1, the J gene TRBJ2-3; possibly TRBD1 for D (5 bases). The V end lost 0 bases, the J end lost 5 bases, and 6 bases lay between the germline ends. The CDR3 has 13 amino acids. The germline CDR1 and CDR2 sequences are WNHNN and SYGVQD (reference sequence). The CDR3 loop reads CASSESQGDTQYF. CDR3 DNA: TGCGCCAGCAGTGAGTCGCAGGGAGATACGCAGTATTTT.

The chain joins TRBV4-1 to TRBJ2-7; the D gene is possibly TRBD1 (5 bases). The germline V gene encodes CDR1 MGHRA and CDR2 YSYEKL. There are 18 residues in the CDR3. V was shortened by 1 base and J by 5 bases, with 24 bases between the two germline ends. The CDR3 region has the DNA TGCGCCAGCAGCCAAGCGCTCAGGGCACGGAACTCAAGGGACGAGCAGTACTTC. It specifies CASSQALRARNSRDEQYF.